This T cell receptor beta chain was recorded in a study of CXCR3-negative and CXCR3-positive naive CD8 T cells. Study-level points and caveats: More hydrophobic TRB CDR3s occurred in CXCR3-positive than in CXCR3-negative naive cells. Cryopreserved cells partially lost CXCR3 expression, and fresh PBMCs were used in most assays. Similarly elevated diversity marked both naive subsets, with memory CD8+ cells showing far lower diversity.

Comments on this clonotype: Antigen unknown.

The CDR3 loop spans 12 amino acids. Germline CDR1 MNHEY, CDR2 SVGEGT. TRB cDNA libraries were made by UMI-labeled 5' RACE. TCRdb reanalyzed the 5' RACE reads and collapses them to one entry per CDR3 protein, without DNA. The sample's table shows 75,000 to 90,000 distinct CDR3 sequences. The TCR originated in a human donor in good health. Some clones in this sample may be carry-over from other donors' samples. V gene TRBV6-2 or TRBV6-3 combines with J gene TRBJ2-2; TCRdb names TRBD2, which stays unverified in the absence of DNA. Material for sequencing was naive CXCR3+ CD8+ T cells from blood. Subset of the sample: CD45RO-CCR7+CD27+CD95- naive CD8+ T cells expressing CXCR3 (TNR3+). The CDR3 spells CASPSTGGELFF.